The T cell receptor beta chain under discussion was sequenced for a study of technical replicates of blood from several donors. Method: immunoSEQ multiplex PCR; TCRdb's copy keeps in-frame clones and lacks some. The sample records fewer than 100,000 clones, approximately 95% being singletons. Looked up from germline, CDR1 is SGHAT and CDR2 is FQNNGV. V lost 1 base, J lost 4 bases, and 11 bases lay in between. This CDR3 region has 14 residues. The rearrangement uses TRBV11-2 and TRBJ2-7; D is uncertain. The receptor comes from a human donor in good health. Sequencing was carried out using T cells isolated from PBMCs. CDR3 sequence (DNA): TGTGCCAGCAGCTTAGTGGGCAGGTTATACGAGCAGTACTTC. It is translated as CASSLVGRLYEQYF.